Listed below are T cell receptor beta chains from one sample, sequenced in a study of blood T cell repertoires in COVID-19. Sequencing was performed with immunoSEQ multiplex PCR; in TCRdb, only in-frame clones are kept and a portion is missing. The sample holds roughly 110,000 clones, 86% seen once. Material for sequencing was peripheral blood. The receptors were gathered from a man aged 35 to 55 with acute or convalescent COVID-19. The CDR3 runs from the conserved cysteine through the conserved F or W. D genes are given only for firm matches. Rows may omit the clone size; those that give it use once, few, many or a size class.

j_call d_call cdr3_length clone_size v_call cdr3_nt cdr3_aa
TRBJ2-3 . 18 . TRBV10-1 TGCGCCAGCAGTGAGCATCCCACGCGAAGGGGCAACACAGATACGCAGTATTTT CASSEHPTRRGNTDTQYF
TRBJ2-2 TRBD2 14 few TRBV11-3 TGTGCCAGCAGCCCCACGTCTAGCGGCGGGGAGCTGTTTTTT CASSPTSSGGELFF
TRBJ2-5 TRBD1 17 . TRBV15 TGTGCCACCAGCAGGTACGGACAGGCGGCGCGAGTAGAGACCCAGTACTTC CATSRYGQAARVETQYF
TRBJ2-3 . 12 . TRBV6-5 TGTGCCAGCAGATACCCGAGAGATACGCAGTATTTT CASRYPRDTQYF
TRBJ2-5 . 12 . TRBV15 TGTGCCACCAGCCAGGGGCAAGAGACCCAGTACTTC CATSQGQETQYF
TRBJ2-5 TRBD2 15 . TRBV18 TGTGCCAGCTCACGGGGACTAGCGGAGCAAGAGACCCAGTACTTC CASSRGLAEQETQYF
TRBJ1-1 . 15 once TRBV5-1 TGCGCCAGCAGCTTGAAGGCAGGGGAGGGCACTGAAGCTTTCTTT CASSLKAGEGTEAFF
TRBJ2-2 . 14 . TRBV27 TGTGCCAGCAGTTATACGAGGAGCACCGGGGAGCTGTTTTTT CASSYTRSTGELFF
TRBJ1-5 . 16 . TRBV19 TGTGCCAGTAGTATAATCGACAATTGGAACAATCAGCCCCAGCATTTT CASSIIDNWNNQPQHF
TRBJ2-7 . 14 . TRBV2 TGTGCCAGCAATCCCGGGCCCGGACAATACGAGCAGTACTTC CASNPGPGQYEQYF